The present TCR beta chain was sequenced within a study of T cell changes during pregnancy in multiple sclerosis. There are 13 residues in the CDR3. Germline V lookup: CDR1 MDHEN, CDR2 SYDVKM. V lost 10 bases and J lost 0, with 7 bases in between. This table comes from immunoSEQ multiplex PCR, and its TCRdb copy is limited to in-frame clones, with some not included. The data hold 75,000 to 95,000 clones, with more than 85% observed a single time. This receptor was identified in a female donor with multiple sclerosis, enrolled in a pregnancy study. The rearrangement links TRBV28 to TRBJ2-6; D is undetermined. The material sequenced was peripheral blood, taken before pregnancy. CDR3 nucleotides: TGTGCCACCCGTTACTCTGGGGCCAACGTCCTGACTTTC. As protein: CATRYSGANVLTF.